The present entry profiles one TCR beta chain with its context. Antigen unknown. At one of its ends the junction is not consistent with the germline gene, which may arise from a read error. This entry comes from a study of cytomegalovirus exposure and HLA in healthy donors. Regarding the study as a whole: A later analysis found that most CMV-associated TCR beta chains appeared HLA-restricted. Common viral pathogens seemed, in a later analysis, to connect with several of the most significant clusters. It was reported that TCR beta sequences correctly inferred the HLA-A and HLA-B alleles for most subjects. Later analysis identified 15,000 to 20,000 TCR beta sequences associated with HLA alleles, using a false discovery rate threshold of 0.05.

CDR1 is SEHNR and CDR2 is FQNEAQ in the germline V gene (reference sequence). The CDR3 length is 12 residues. 13 Jbeta primers and 60 Vbeta primers were used for the PCR. Libraries were prepared by immunoSEQ multiplex PCR; TCRdb keeps only in-frame clonotypes and omits some of them. The sample consists of under 250,000 clones, about 80% of them appearing once. This TCR derives from a woman aged 45-59 years in good health and CMV-seropositive. The sample was PBMCs. The chain couples TRBV7-9 to TRBJ1-2, with a possible D match to TRBD1 (6 bases). This CDR3 is CSSSREGVGYTF. CDR3 DNA sequence: TGTTCCAGCAGCCGTGAGGGGGTTGGCTACACCTTC.